One sample yielded the 2 T cell receptor beta chains listed below, sequenced in a study of T cell changes during pregnancy in multiple sclerosis. The method was immunoSEQ multiplex PCR; TCRdb's version includes in-frame clones alone and lacks a portion of them. This table holds about 60,000 clones, roughly 90% found once. The specimen was peripheral blood, collected before pregnancy. Receptors were obtained from a female donor with multiple sclerosis, enrolled in a pregnancy study.

A single count supports this clone. The rearrangement uses TRBV4-2 and TRBJ2-7; D may be TRBD2 (6 bases). V shed 3 bases and J shed 4 bases, with 22 bases lying between them. The CDR3 extends over 17 amino acids. CDR1 and CDR2 from the germline V gene are LGHNA and YNFKEQ. CDR3 DNA sequence: TGTGCCAGCAGCCAGGAGGGAGAGGGGAGACCCTCTTACGAGCAGTACTTC. This gives the protein CASSQEGEGRPSYEQYF.

The DNA of the CDR3 is TGTGCCAACCGCCCCCAGGGGCCACTTAATGAAAAACTGTTTTTT. Translated: CANRPQGPLNEKLFF. The rearrangement links TRBV5-6 to TRBJ1-4, with D possibly being TRBD1 (6 bases). Per germline, CDR1 SGHDT and CDR2 YYEEEE. V lost 9 bases and J lost 4, with 19 bases in between. CDR3 length: 15 residues.